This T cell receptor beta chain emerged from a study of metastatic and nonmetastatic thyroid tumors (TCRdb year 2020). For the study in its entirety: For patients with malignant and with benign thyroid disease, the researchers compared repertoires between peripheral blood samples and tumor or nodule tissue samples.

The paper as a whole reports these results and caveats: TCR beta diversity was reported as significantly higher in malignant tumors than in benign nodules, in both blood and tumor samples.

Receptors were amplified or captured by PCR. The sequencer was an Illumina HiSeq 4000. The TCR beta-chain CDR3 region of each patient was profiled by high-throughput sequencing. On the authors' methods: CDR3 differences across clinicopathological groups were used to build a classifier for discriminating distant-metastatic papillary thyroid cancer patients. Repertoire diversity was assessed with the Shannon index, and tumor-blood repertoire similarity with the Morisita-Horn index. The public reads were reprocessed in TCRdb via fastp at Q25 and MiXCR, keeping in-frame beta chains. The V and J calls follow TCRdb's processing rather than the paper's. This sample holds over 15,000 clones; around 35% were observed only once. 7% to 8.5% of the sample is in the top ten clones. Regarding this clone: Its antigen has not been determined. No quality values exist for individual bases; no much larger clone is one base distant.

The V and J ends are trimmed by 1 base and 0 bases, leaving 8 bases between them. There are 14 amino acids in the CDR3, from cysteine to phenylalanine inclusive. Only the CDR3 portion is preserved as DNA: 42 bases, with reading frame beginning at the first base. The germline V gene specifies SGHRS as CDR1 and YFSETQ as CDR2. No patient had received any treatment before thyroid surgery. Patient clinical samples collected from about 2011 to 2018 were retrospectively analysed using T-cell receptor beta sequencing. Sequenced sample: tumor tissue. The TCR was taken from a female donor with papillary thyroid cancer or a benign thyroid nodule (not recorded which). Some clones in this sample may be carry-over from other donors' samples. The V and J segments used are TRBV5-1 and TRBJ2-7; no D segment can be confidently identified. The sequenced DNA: TGCGCCAGCAGCTTGTTGCCGAGCTCCTACGAGCAGTACTTC. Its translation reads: CASSLLPSSYEQYF.